The clone carrying this T cell receptor (beta chain) was seen only a few times. Its specificity is unknown. Between the trimmed V and J ends, which lost 1 base and 5 bases, there was a span of 9 bases. This CDR3 is 14 amino acids long. Germline CDR1 reads SSHAT; CDR2 reads FNYEAQ (reference sequence). This entry is derived from a study of CD8 T cells in ankylosing spondylitis. Findings of the study overall: Within ankylosing spondylitis blood, a TCR beta motif made up of fewer than ten highly homologous variants appeared to be characteristic. Reports say disease-linked clones showed up significantly more in matched ankylosing spondylitis synovial fluid.

Each TCR beta library was made by quantitative 5'-RACE that incorporated molecular barcodes. TCRdb analysed the 5' RACE reads with MiXCR anew, one entry per CDR3 protein. The sample lists nearly 250,000 distinct CDR3 sequences, over 30% occurring once. The sequencing sample was made of blood, either unsorted or a sorted T cell fraction (not recorded which). The source is a male donor with ankylosing spondylitis or in good health (not recorded which). The J gene is TRBJ2-1, the V gene TRBV7-7, with D hard to call. This chain's CDR3 is CASSLDRTNNEQFF. CDR3 bases: TGTGCCAGCAGCTTAGACAGAACTAACAATGAGCAGTTCTTC.